These T cell receptor beta chains were read from a single sample in a study of cytomegalovirus exposure and HLA in healthy donors. The data were produced by immunoSEQ multiplex PCR, yet TCRdb's version contains in-frame clones alone and is incomplete. Of about 140,000 clones listed, about 85% were seen once; the top ten hold 3.1%. The sample taken for sequencing was PBMCs. The receptors were gathered from a female donor in good health and CMV-seronegative. Each CDR3 is given with its conserved first and last residue. D genes are given only for firm matches. Clone size is shown for a subset of rows, as once, few, many or a class of expanded clone.

CDR3aa: CASHGGSPGASSYEQYF
CDR3nt: TGCGCCAGCCATGGAGGATCCCCAGGGGCCAGCTCCTACGAGCAGTACTTC
v_gene: TRBV5-1
j_gene: TRBJ2-7
d_gene: NA
len: 17
abundance: NA

CDR3aa: CAISDRDKNIQYF
CDR3nt: TGTGCCATCAGTGACAGGGACAAAAACATTCAGTACTTC
v_gene: TRBV10-3
j_gene: TRBJ2-4
d_gene: NA
len: 13
abundance: NA

CDR3aa: CASSWGPQGGQPQHF
CDR3nt: TGTGCCAGCAGCTGGGGGCCACAGGGCGGGCAGCCCCAGCATTTT
v_gene: TRBV5-6
j_gene: TRBJ1-5
d_gene: NA
len: 15
abundance: few

CDR3aa: CASSVSSGQGYQETQYF
CDR3nt: TGTGCCAGCAGCGTATCTTCGGGACAGGGGTACCAAGAGACCCAGTACTTC
v_gene: TRBV9
j_gene: TRBJ2-5
d_gene: TRBD1
len: 17
abundance: NA

CDR3aa: CASSVRGPYEQYF
CDR3nt: TGTGCCAGCAGTGTACGTGGGCCATACGAGCAGTACTTC
v_gene: TRBV6-1
j_gene: TRBJ2-7
d_gene: NA
len: 13
abundance: NA

CDR3aa: CASSYGRAGDGYTF
CDR3nt: TGTGCCAGCAGTTACGGCAGGGCTGGAGATGGCTACACCTTC
v_gene: TRBV6-6
j_gene: TRBJ1-2
d_gene: NA
len: 14
abundance: NA

CDR3aa: CASRHLTSGPYEQYF
CDR3nt: TGTGCCAGCAGGCATTTAACTAGCGGCCCCTACGAGCAGTACTTC
v_gene: TRBV27
j_gene: TRBJ2-7
d_gene: TRBD2
len: 15
abundance: NA

CDR3aa: CASSPVPGQGKDTEAFF
CDR3nt: TGTGCCAGCTCACCCGTCCCGGGACAGGGGAAAGACACTGAAGCTTTCTTT
v_gene: TRBV18
j_gene: TRBJ1-1
d_gene: TRBD1
len: 17
abundance: NA

CDR3aa: CASGRDRASSGANVLTF
CDR3nt: TGTGCCTCGGGCCGGGACAGGGCTAGCTCTGGGGCCAACGTCCTGACTTTC
v_gene: TRBV30
j_gene: TRBJ2-6
d_gene: TRBD1
len: 17
abundance: NA

CDR3aa: CASSGVLGAGGTEAFF
CDR3nt: TGTGCCAGCAGTGGTGTACTAGGGGCCGGAGGGACTGAAGCTTTCTTT
v_gene: TRBV7-9
j_gene: TRBJ1-1
d_gene: NA
len: 16
abundance: NA

CDR3aa: CAISRQGGNEQYF
CDR3nt: TGTGCCATCAGCAGACAGGGAGGCAACGAGCAGTACTTC
v_gene: TRBV10-3
j_gene: TRBJ2-7
d_gene: NA
len: 13
abundance: NA

CDR3aa: CASSLAGGNEQFF
CDR3nt: TGTGCCAGCAGCTTAGCGGGGGGGAATGAGCAGTTCTTC
v_gene: TRBV7-2
j_gene: TRBJ2-1
d_gene: TRBD2
len: 13
abundance: NA

CDR3aa: CASSSGTGMVVGYTF
CDR3nt: TGTGCCAGCAGCTCCGGAACAGGGATGGTCGTTGGCTACACCTTC
v_gene: TRBV5-4
j_gene: TRBJ1-2
d_gene: NA
len: 15
abundance: NA

CDR3aa: CASSHGQGETQYF
CDR3nt: TGTGCCAGCAGCCATGGACAGGGGGAGACCCAGTACTTC
v_gene: TRBV7-2
j_gene: TRBJ2-5
d_gene: TRBD1
len: 13
abundance: NA

CDR3aa: CASREGLAGGYEQYF
CDR3nt: TGCGCCAGCAGAGAAGGACTAGCGGGGGGCTACGAGCAGTACTTC
v_gene: TRBV5-1
j_gene: TRBJ2-7
d_gene: TRBD2
len: 15
abundance: NA

CDR3aa: CASSLAQGLDYEQYF
CDR3nt: TGTGCCAGCAGCTTAGCGCAGGGGTTAGACTACGAGCAGTACTTC
v_gene: TRBV7-9
j_gene: TRBJ2-7
d_gene: NA
len: 15
abundance: NA

CDR3aa: CSVEVWSSYEQYF
CDR3nt: TGCAGCGTTGAAGTCTGGAGCTCCTACGAGCAGTACTTC
v_gene: TRBV29-1
j_gene: TRBJ2-7
d_gene: NA
len: 13
abundance: NA

CDR3aa: CASSSAGGPYGELFF
CDR3nt: TGTGCCAGCAGCTCGGCGGGAGGGCCGTACGGGGAGCTGTTTTTT
v_gene: TRBV7-2
j_gene: TRBJ2-2
d_gene: TRBD2
len: 15
abundance: NA

CDR3aa: CASSFGLAGEGCYF
CDR3nt: TGTGCCAGCAGCTTTGGACTAGCGGGAGAAGGATGCTACTTC
v_gene: TRBV11-2
j_gene: TRBJ2-7
d_gene: TRBD2
len: 14
abundance: NA

CDR3aa: CASSLLAPFTDTQYF
CDR3nt: TGTGCCAGCAGCTTACTAGCGCCCTTCACAGATACGCAGTATTTT
v_gene: TRBV7-9
j_gene: TRBJ2-3
d_gene: NA
len: 15
abundance: NA

CDR3aa: CASSDRGKKLFF
CDR3nt: TGTGCCAGCAGCGACCGAGGCAAAAAACTGTTTTTT
v_gene: TRBV13
j_gene: TRBJ1-4
d_gene: NA
len: 12
abundance: NA

CDR3aa: CASSSYGLAGDLPPYEQYF
CDR3nt: TGTGCCAGCAGCTCATACGGACTAGCGGGAGATCTTCCACCCTACGAGCAGTACTTC
v_gene: TRBV11-3
j_gene: TRBJ2-7
d_gene: TRBD2
len: 19
abundance: few

CDR3aa: CASSVVGGTDTQYF
CDR3nt: TGTGCCAGCAGCGTAGTGGGGGGGACAGATACGCAGTATTTT
v_gene: TRBV9
j_gene: TRBJ2-3
d_gene: TRBD2
len: 14
abundance: NA

CDR3aa: CSVASGANVLTF
CDR3nt: TGCAGCGTAGCATCTGGGGCCAACGTCCTGACTTTC
v_gene: TRBV29-1
j_gene: TRBJ2-6
d_gene: NA
len: 12
abundance: NA

CDR3aa: CAWNAGARNTIYF
CDR3nt: TGTGCCTGGAATGCGGGAGCCAGAAACACCATATATTTT
v_gene: TRBV30
j_gene: TRBJ1-3
d_gene: NA
len: 13
abundance: NA

CDR3aa: CASSTTSPGETQYF
CDR3nt: TGTGCCAGTAGTACCACATCACCGGGAGAGACCCAGTACTTC
v_gene: TRBV19
j_gene: TRBJ2-5
d_gene: NA
len: 14
abundance: NA

CDR3aa: CASSDYTGEETQYF
CDR3nt: TGTGCCAGCAGTGATTATACAGGGGAAGAGACCCAGTACTTC
v_gene: TRBV25-1
j_gene: TRBJ2-5
d_gene: TRBD1
len: 14
abundance: NA

CDR3aa: CASSETGTGLGEQFF
CDR3nt: TGTGCCAGCAGTGAAACGGGGACAGGGTTGGGTGAGCAGTTCTTC
v_gene: TRBV2
j_gene: TRBJ2-1
d_gene: TRBD1
len: 15
abundance: NA

CDR3aa: CATGTSGYNEQFF
CDR3nt: TGTGCCACCGGGACTAGCGGCTACAATGAGCAGTTCTTC
v_gene: TRBV18
j_gene: TRBJ2-1
d_gene: TRBD2
len: 13
abundance: NA

CDR3aa: CASSPTTGMSTDTQYF
CDR3nt: TGTGCCAGCAGCCCGACGACAGGGATGAGCACAGATACGCAGTATTTT
v_gene: TRBV5-6
j_gene: TRBJ2-3
d_gene: TRBD1
len: 16
abundance: few

CDR3aa: CASSLTVNQPQHF
CDR3nt: TGTGCCAGCAGCTTGACGGTAAATCAGCCCCAGCATTTT
v_gene: TRBV5-5
j_gene: TRBJ1-5
d_gene: NA
len: 13
abundance: NA

CDR3aa: CASTAANPLQETQYF
CDR3nt: TGTGCCAGCACCGCGGCCAATCCTCTCCAAGAGACCCAGTACTTC
v_gene: TRBV18
j_gene: TRBJ2-5
d_gene: NA
len: 15
abundance: NA

CDR3aa: CASSRGMWNTEAFF
CDR3nt: TGTGCCAGCAGCCGCGGGATGTGGAACACTGAAGCTTTCTTT
v_gene: TRBV5-6
j_gene: TRBJ1-1
d_gene: NA
len: 14
abundance: NA

CDR3aa: CAISERQARTTEAFF
CDR3nt: TGTGCCATCAGTGAAAGACAGGCCCGGACCACTGAAGCTTTCTTT
v_gene: TRBV10-3
j_gene: TRBJ1-1
d_gene: NA
len: 15
abundance: few

CDR3aa: CASSDTGRVDNEQFF
CDR3nt: TGCGCCAGCAGTGACACAGGGCGGGTGGACAATGAGCAGTTCTTC
v_gene: TRBV10-1
j_gene: TRBJ2-1
d_gene: NA
len: 15
abundance: NA

CDR3aa: CASGRGDGTDTQYF
CDR3nt: TGCGCCAGCGGGCGGGGGGATGGCACAGATACGCAGTATTTT
v_gene: TRBV5-1
j_gene: TRBJ2-3
d_gene: TRBD2
len: 14
abundance: NA

CDR3aa: CSVAAGGYNEQFF
CDR3nt: TGCAGCGTTGCGGCAGGGGGCTACAATGAGCAGTTCTTC
v_gene: TRBV29-1
j_gene: TRBJ2-1
d_gene: TRBD1
len: 13
abundance: NA